The rows below give T cell receptor beta chains drawn from one sample of a study of blood T cell repertoires in COVID-19. Method: immunoSEQ multiplex PCR; TCRdb's copy keeps in-frame clones and lacks some. The data contain around 190,000 clones, 80% to 90% of them singletons. Material for sequencing was PBMCs or T cells enriched from blood (not recorded which). These receptors were obtained from a man aged 40-49 years who had recovered from COVID-19. Both conserved end residues are part of each CDR3. A D gene is named only where the DNA matches it firmly. Expanded clones get a size class; other rows say once, few or many, or leave the size out.

abundance	d_gene	v_gene	j_gene	CDR3nt	CDR3aa
once	TRBD1	TRBV9	TRBJ1-1	TGTGCCAGCAGCGTCCGACAGGGAATCTTTCGAGAAACTGAAGCTTTCTTT	CASSVRQGIFRETEAFF
few	TRBD1	TRBV5-1	TRBJ1-1	TGCGCCAGCAGCTTGCAGGGGGGGAACACTGAAGCTTTCTTT	CASSLQGGNTEAFF
NA	NA	TRBV27	TRBJ2-7	TGTGCCAGCAGTTTAACAAACCGCCGGGACTCCTACGAGCAGTACTTC	CASSLTNRRDSYEQYF
NA	TRBD2	TRBV3-1/TRBV3-2	TRBJ2-7	TGTGCCAGCAGCCAAGGACTAGCGGGAGTACTAAGCTACGAGCAGTACTTC	CASSQGLAGVLSYEQYF
NA	TRBD1	TRBV7-3	TRBJ2-1	TGTGCCAGCAGCTTAAAGTTTGGCCCTAATCAAAAACAGGGGACCCACAATGAGCAGTTCTTC	CASSLKFGPNQKQGTHNEQFF
NA	NA	TRBV5-4	TRBJ2-1	TGTGCCAGCAGCTTGGTAGAGGGTTTGGAGCAGTTCTTC	CASSLVEGLEQFF
NA	TRBD2	TRBV4-2	TRBJ2-3	TGTGCCAGCAGCCAGGACACTAGCGGGGTAACAGATACGCAGTATTTT	CASSQDTSGVTDTQYF
NA	TRBD2	TRBV7-2	TRBJ2-3	TGTGCCAGCAGCTTTAGCGGGAGTCGGGCAGATACGCAGTATTTT	CASSFSGSRADTQYF
NA	NA	TRBV21-1	TRBJ1-1	TGTGCCAGCAGCAAAAGGACAGTGAACACTGAAGCTTTCTTT	CASSKRTVNTEAFF
NA	NA	TRBV14	TRBJ2-3	TGTGCCAGCAGCCAAGCAGGGATGACAGATACGCAGTATTTT	CASSQAGMTDTQYF
NA	TRBD1	TRBV10-1	TRBJ2-4	TGCGCCAGCAAGGGCTTGTCACAGGGGGAAAACATTCAGTACTTC	CASKGLSQGENIQYF